This is a list of T cell receptor beta chains from one sample in a study of cytomegalovirus exposure and HLA in healthy donors. The method was immunoSEQ multiplex PCR; TCRdb's version includes in-frame clones alone and lacks a portion of them. The table lists about 220,000 clones, approximately 86% of them singletons, with about 2.7% in the top ten. The sample was PBMCs. These receptor sequences come from a woman between 18 and 29 years old in good health and CMV-seronegative. Both conserved end residues are part of each CDR3. The order of the fields is J gene, D gene, V gene, clone size, CDR3 DNA, CDR3 protein. D genes are given only for firm matches. Rows give clone size only sometimes, using once, few, many, or a class for an expanded clone.

J: TRBJ1-2
D: NA
V: TRBV28
size: NA
DNA: TGTGCCAGCAGTTTAACCTCTAGGCAGCCGAACTATGGCTACACCTTC
CDR3: CASSLTSRQPNYGYTF

J: TRBJ2-1
D: NA
V: TRBV2
size: NA
DNA: NA
CDR3: CASILEGLTYNEQFF

J: TRBJ2-1
D: TRBD2
V: TRBV5-1
size: NA
DNA: TGCGCCAGCCTAGCGGGAGACCTTTTCAATGAGCAGTTCTTC
CDR3: CASLAGDLFNEQFF

J: TRBJ1-2
D: TRBD1
V: TRBV6-5
size: few
DNA: TGTGCCAGCAGCCGACAGGGGGCGAATGGCTACACCTTC
CDR3: CASSRQGANGYTF

J: TRBJ2-7
D: TRBD2
V: TRBV4-2
size: NA
DNA: TGTGCCAGCAGCCAAGACAGACAAGAACTAGCGGGGACCTACGAGCAGTACTTC
CDR3: CASSQDRQELAGTYEQYF

J: TRBJ2-3
D: TRBD1
V: TRBV29-1
size: NA
DNA: TGCAGCGTTGCACAGGGGGCGCCCACAGATACGCAGTATTTT
CDR3: CSVAQGAPTDTQYF

J: TRBJ2-5
D: NA
V: TRBV29-1
size: NA
DNA: TGCAGCGTCGGTACAGGGTACGGAGAGACCCAGTACTTC
CDR3: CSVGTGYGETQYF

J: TRBJ2-2
D: TRBD1
V: TRBV5-1
size: NA
DNA: TGCGCCAGCAGCCCGGGGACAGGTCGGGCCGGGGAGCTGTTTTTT
CDR3: CASSPGTGRAGELFF

J: TRBJ1-5
D: TRBD1
V: TRBV27
size: NA
DNA: TGTGCCAGCAGCTACCTCATGGACAGGGGTGGGTCTAGCAATCAGCCCCAGCATTTT
CDR3: CASSYLMDRGGSSNQPQHF

J: TRBJ2-1
D: TRBD1
V: TRBV7-8
size: NA
DNA: TGTGCCAGCAGCTTAGGTAGGCTGACAGGGTGGAGTGAGCAGTTCTTC
CDR3: CASSLGRLTGWSEQFF

J: TRBJ2-5
D: TRBD1
V: TRBV7-9
size: NA
DNA: TGTGCCAGCAGCGCAGGGACAGGGGCCGAGACCCAGTACTTC
CDR3: CASSAGTGAETQYF

J: TRBJ2-1
D: TRBD2
V: TRBV5-1
size: NA
DNA: TGCGCCAGCAGCCCGAGGCTAGCGGGAGGTTACAATGAGCAGTTCTTC
CDR3: CASSPRLAGGYNEQFF

J: TRBJ2-1
D: TRBD2
V: TRBV6-5
size: few
DNA: TGTGCCAGCCATCTAGCGGGGAGGACCAATGAGCAGTTCTTC
CDR3: CASHLAGRTNEQFF

J: TRBJ2-2
D: NA
V: TRBV28
size: NA
DNA: TGTGCCAGCAGGCGCAGGGTAAATGGCGGGGAGCTGTTTTTT
CDR3: CASRRRVNGGELFF

J: TRBJ1-1
D: TRBD1
V: TRBV18
size: NA
DNA: TGTGCCAGCTCACCACCAACAGGGGGCGTTTTTGACACTGAAGCTTTCTTT
CDR3: CASSPPTGGVFDTEAFF

J: TRBJ2-7
D: NA
V: TRBV6-5
size: once
DNA: TGTGCCAGCAGTTACAGAGGGGCGGGGCTAGCCTACGAGCAGTACTTC
CDR3: CASSYRGAGLAYEQYF

J: TRBJ2-7
D: NA
V: TRBV4-2
size: NA
DNA: TGTGCCAGCAGCCCAACGGCCCTTTCAGCGATGACCTACGAGCAGTACTTC
CDR3: CASSPTALSAMTYEQYF

J: TRBJ1-5
D: TRBD1
V: TRBV28
size: NA
DNA: TGTGCCAGCAGTTTGGGACAGGGTAGGGGCAATCAGCCCCAGCATTTT
CDR3: CASSLGQGRGNQPQHF

J: TRBJ1-2
D: TRBD1
V: TRBV5-4
size: NA
DNA: TGTGCCAGCAGCTGGGACAGGCAGTATGGCTACACCTTC
CDR3: CASSWDRQYGYTF

J: TRBJ2-1
D: NA
V: TRBV9
size: NA
DNA: TGTGCCAGCAGCGTAGCCCCGGGACTCTCCAATGAGCAGTTCTTC
CDR3: CASSVAPGLSNEQFF

J: TRBJ2-4
D: NA
V: TRBV28
size: NA
DNA: TGTGCCAGCAGTTTCCAGGCAGCCAAAAACATTCAGTACTTC
CDR3: CASSFQAAKNIQYF

J: TRBJ1-1
D: NA
V: TRBV7-8
size: NA
DNA: TGTGCCAGCAGCTTAAACGCAGCTAAAGGGGTCACTGAAGCTTTCTTT
CDR3: CASSLNAAKGVTEAFF

J: TRBJ2-7
D: NA
V: TRBV29-1
size: once
DNA: TGCAGCGTTGTACTTGCGGGGTCTGCGAGGGAGCAGTACTTC
CDR3: CSVVLAGSAREQYF

J: TRBJ1-1
D: TRBD1
V: TRBV10-3
size: NA
DNA: TGTGCCATCAGACCACCGGGACAGTCCACGGCTTTCTTT
CDR3: CAIRPPGQSTAFF

J: TRBJ2-7
D: NA
V: TRBV7-8
size: NA
DNA: TGTGCCAGCAGCTTAGTAACGGCAGGGCCCTCCTACGAGCAGTACTTC
CDR3: CASSLVTAGPSYEQYF

J: TRBJ2-1
D: NA
V: TRBV28
size: NA
DNA: TGTGCCAGCTCTCAGGGAACCTACAATGAGCAGTTCTTC
CDR3: CASSQGTYNEQFF